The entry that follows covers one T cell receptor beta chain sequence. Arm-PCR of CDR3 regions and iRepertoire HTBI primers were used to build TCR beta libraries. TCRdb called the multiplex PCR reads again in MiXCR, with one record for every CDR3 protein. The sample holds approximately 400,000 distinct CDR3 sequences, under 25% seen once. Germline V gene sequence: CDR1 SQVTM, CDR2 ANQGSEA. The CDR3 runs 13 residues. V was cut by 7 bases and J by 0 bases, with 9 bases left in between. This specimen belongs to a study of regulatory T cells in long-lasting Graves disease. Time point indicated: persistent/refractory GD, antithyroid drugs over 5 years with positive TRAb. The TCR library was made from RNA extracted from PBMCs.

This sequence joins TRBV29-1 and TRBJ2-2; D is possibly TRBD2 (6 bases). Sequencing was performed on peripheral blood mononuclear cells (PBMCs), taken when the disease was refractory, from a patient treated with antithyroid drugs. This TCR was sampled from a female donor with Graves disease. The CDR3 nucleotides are TGCAGCGGGAGGGGCACGAACACCGGGGAGCTGTTTTTT. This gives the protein CSGRGTNTGELFF.